This T cell receptor (beta chain) was captured by sequencing in a study of Ad26.COV2.S vaccination and SARS-CoV-2 variants. Trimming at V came to 9 bases and at J to 0 bases, leaving 7 bases not matched to a gene. The CDR3 sequence is 14 residues long. Germline lookup yields CDR1 SGHNT and CDR2 YYREEE (reference sequence). Produced via immunoSEQ multiplex PCR; TCRdb's table is partial and in-frame only. The sample records some 390,000 clones, around nine tenths being singletons. This sample's treatment: over 15 received Ad26.COV2.S at low or high dose, single or two shots; five or six received placebo; per-sample allocation not given. On day 63 after the first injection, vaccine and placebo recipients gave samples.

The rearrangement uses TRBV5-4 and TRBJ2-5, with TRBD2 matching over 8 bases. The clonotype comes from a person between 18 and 60 years old who received the Ad26.COV2.S COVID-19 vaccine or a placebo. The material was peripheral blood, obtained in a trial of Ad26.COV2.S vaccine versus placebo. The DNA of the CDR3 is TGTGCCACACGAAATAGCGGGAACCAAGAGACCCAGTACTTC. It encodes CATRNSGNQETQYF.